The next 28 T cell receptor beta chains were all read from a single sample in a study of graft-versus-host responses after intestinal transplantation. Graft tissue was processed to release intraepithelial and lamina propria lymphocytes. Libraries were prepared by immunoSEQ multiplex PCR; TCRdb keeps only in-frame clonotypes and omits some of them. Of about 37,000 clones listed, roughly nine tenths are singletons. This material consisted of ileum tissue, taken 200 to 210 days after intestinal transplant. The receptor set was obtained from a human patient who received an intestinal transplant, so some T cells may come from the graft donor.

The chain carries TRBV5-6 and TRBJ2-5; TRBD1 matches 10 bases. Germline V gene data show CDR1 as SGHDT and CDR2 as YYEEEE. Trimming took 4 bases from V and 5 from J; bases not matched to a gene: 8. The CDR3 totals 15 residues. In DNA, the CDR3 is TGTGCCAGCAGCGACGCCGGGACAGGGGATGAGACCCAGTACTTC. Encoded protein: CASSDAGTGDETQYF. The whole variable domain, filled in from reference TRBV5-6 and TRBJ2-5, reads DAGVTQSPTHLIKTRGQQVTLRCSPKSGHDTVSWYQQALGQGPQFIFQYYEEEERQRGNFPDRFSGHQFPNYSSELNVNALLLGDSALYLCASSDAGTGDETQYFGPGTRLLVL.

The chain employs TRBV11-2 and TRBJ1-4, with D maybe TRBD1 (5 bases). Deletions cut 2 bases from V and 3 bases from J, with 7 bases between. Germline CDR1 reads SGHAT; CDR2 reads FQNNGV. The CDR3 is made up of 14 amino acids. The CDR3 DNA reads TGTGCCAGCAGCTTAAGGGGATCTAATGAAAAACTGTTTTTT. Its translation: CASSLRGSNEKLFF.

The chain links TRBV28 to TRBJ1-2; D perhaps matches TRBD1 (5 bases). Germline lookup yields CDR1 MDHEN and CDR2 SYDVKM. V was trimmed by 5 bases and J by 5 bases, leaving 15 bases between them. This CDR3 contains 14 residues. DNA of the CDR3: TGTGCCAGCAGTCTGGGGCGCCGGGGTTATGGCTACACCTTC. Amino acids: CASSLGRRGYGYTF.

V is TRBV30 and J is TRBJ2-2; D is perhaps TRBD1 (5 bases). V lost 5 bases and J lost 2, with 12 bases in between. The germline CDR1 and CDR2 sequences are GTSNPN and SVGIG (reference sequence). The CDR3 runs to 14 residues. CDR3 DNA sequence: TGTGCCTGGGTTCGACAGCTAAACACCGGGGAGCTGTTTTTT. Residues: CAWVRQLNTGELFF.

The gene calls are TRBV5-6 and TRBJ1-2, with D hard to call. CDR3 size: 12 residues. The ends were cut back, 4 bases at V and 11 bases at J, with 15 bases in the middle. The germline CDR1 and CDR2 sequences are SGHDT and YYEEEE. The CDR3 loop is CASSASETRYTF. CDR3 DNA: TGTGCCAGCAGCGCTTCGGAGACCCGATACACCTTC.

The chain uses TRBV19 and TRBJ2-7, with unresolved D. The CDR3 spans 13 residues. Per the germline V gene, CDR1 is LNHDA and CDR2 is SQIVND (reference sequence). The V gene lost 3 bases and the J gene lost 3 bases, with 9 bases spanning the gap. CDR3: CASSIGSNYEQYF. CDR3 coding DNA: TGTGCCAGTAGTATCGGCAGTAACTACGAGCAGTACTTC.

CDR3 protein: CASSLVGRDYEQYF. The CDR3 DNA reads TGTGCCAGCAGCTTAGTGGGTAGGGACTACGAGCAGTACTTC. The chain has TRBV7-6 and TRBJ2-7; D gene uncertain. V lost 1 base and J lost 3, with 10 bases in between. In germline, CDR1 is SGHVS, CDR2 FNYEAQ. This CDR3 has 14 amino acids. The full variable domain, in which reference TRBV7-6 and TRBJ2-7 provide the parts outside the CDR3, is GAGVSQSPRYKVTKRGQDVALRCDPISGHVSLYWYRQALGQGPEFLTYFNYEAQQDKSGLPNDRFSAERPEGSISTLTIQRTEQRDSAMYRCASSLVGRDYEQYFGPGTRLTVT.

V gene TRBV9 combines with J gene TRBJ2-3; D remains unclear. Germline CDR1 is SGDLS and CDR2 is YYNGEE. Trimming removed 0 bases at V and 6 bases at J, with 11 bases between. The CDR3 has 14 amino acids. The CDR3 region is CASSVVAMGDTQYF. The CDR3 nucleotides are TGTGCCAGCAGCGTAGTAGCAATGGGGGATACGCAGTATTTT.

There are a few counts of this clone. The chain uses TRBV28 and TRBJ2-2; the D is unclear. CDR3 length: 13 residues. Trimming cost V 6 bases and J 6 bases, with 11 bases left between them. Per the germline V gene, CDR1 is MDHEN and CDR2 is SYDVKM. CDR3 nucleotides: TGTGCCAGCAGCTCCGGAAAGGCCGGGGAGCTGTTTTTT. Translated: CASSSGKAGELFF.

This clone occurred once. The rearrangement joins TRBV6-6 to TRBJ2-5; possibly TRBD2 for D (5 bases). The germline V and J ends were trimmed by 6 bases and 5 bases, with 13 bases remaining between them. Germline CDR1 is MNHNY and CDR2 is SVGAGI (reference sequence). The CDR3 is made up of 13 amino acids. In nucleotides, the CDR3 is TGTGCCAGCAGCCCTCCGGGGATCGAGACCCAGTACTTC. This encodes CASSPPGIETQYF.

The V and J genes are TRBV28 and TRBJ1-5; D is perhaps TRBD1 (6 bases). Germline V gives CDR1 MDHEN, CDR2 SYDVKM. The CDR3 runs 19 residues. V shed 4 bases and J shed 0 bases, with 22 bases lying between them. The CDR3 bases are TGTGCCAGCAGTTCTCCTACAGGGTGGGGCACATATAGCAATCAGCCCCAGCATTTT. This gives the protein CASSSPTGWGTYSNQPQHF.

This chain joins TRBV5-1 and TRBJ1-5, with a weak D call TRBD1 (6 bases). This CDR3 is built from 13 residues. The V end lost 1 base, the J end lost 4 bases, and 6 bases lay between the germline ends. Germline V gives CDR1 SGHRS, CDR2 YFSETQ. The CDR3 DNA follows: TGCGCCAGCAGCTTGACAGGGAATCAGCCCCAGCATTTT. It encodes CASSLTGNQPQHF.

Only a few counts were recorded for this clone. The J gene is TRBJ2-1, the V gene TRBV9, with TRBD2 identical over 12 bases. This CDR3 comprises 16 residues. Germline V lookup: CDR1 SGDLS, CDR2 YYNGEE. V shed 4 bases and J 9 bases; nucleotides not matched to a gene: 11. CDR3 coding DNA: TGTGCCAGCAGCACCCTACTAGCGGGAGGTTTGGGTGAGCAGTTCTTC. Protein: CASSTLLAGGLGEQFF.

CDR3 in amino acids: CASSLGTSGRGSYEQYF. CDR3 DNA sequence: TGTGCCAGCAGCTTGGGGACTAGCGGGAGAGGGTCCTACGAGCAGTACTTC. V usage is TRBV5-4 and J usage is TRBJ2-7; 13 bases agree with TRBD2. CDR1 and CDR2 from the germline V gene are SGHNT and YYREEE (reference sequence). This CDR3 has 17 amino acids. Unmatched junction bases numbered 4, after V lost 0 bases and J lost 1 base.

This chain joins TRBV11-2 and TRBJ1-5, with 7 bases that match TRBD1. V was clipped by 5 bases and J by 9 bases; unmatched bases: 10. Germline V gene sequence: CDR1 SGHAT, CDR2 FQNNGV. The CDR3 sequence is 14 residues long. For the CDR3, the DNA is TGTGCCAGCAGCCAGGGACAGACGATCGGGCCCCAGCATTTT. This codes for CASSQGQTIGPQHF.

This clone occurred once. V and J are TRBV4-1 and TRBJ2-7; 7 bases are a match to TRBD1. With 0 bases clipped from V and 0 bases from J, the junction kept 8 bases outside the gene matches. Looked up from germline, CDR1 is MGHRA and CDR2 is YSYEKL. The CDR3 sequence is 17 residues long. CDR3 protein: CASSQDWPQGTSYEQYF. CDR3 coding DNA: TGCGCCAGCAGCCAAGATTGGCCACAGGGGACCTCCTACGAGCAGTACTTC.

The chain is built from TRBV21-1 and TRBJ1-4. TRBV21-1 is deemed a pseudogene. The CDR3 spans 17 residues. CDR3 region: CASSERAGRGTNEKLFF. Here the CDR3 DNA reads TGTGCCAGCAGCGAAAGGGCGGGAAGGGGGACTAATGAAAAACTGTTTTTT.

The chain joins TRBV5-1 to TRBJ2-7; TRBD2 aligns across 9 bases. J gave up 1 base and V 0 bases, and 23 bases lay outside the gene matches. Germline CDR1 SGHRS, CDR2 YFSETQ. The CDR3 has 22 residues. The CDR3 is CASSLAIGDPRSSGSTSYEQYF. For the CDR3, the DNA is TGCGCCAGCAGCTTGGCCATAGGCGATCCCCGGAGTAGCGGGAGTACTTCCTACGAGCAGTACTTC.

This rearrangement joins TRBV27 to TRBJ2-3; 8 bases are shared with TRBD2. In germline, CDR1 is MNHEY, CDR2 SMNVEV (reference sequence). V was clipped by 0 bases and J by 6 bases; unmatched bases: 5. This CDR3 region has 15 residues. In DNA, the CDR3 is TGTGCCAGCAGTTTATCCGGACTAGCAGGTGATACGCAGTATTTT. This sequence encodes CASSLSGLAGDTQYF.

The chain couples TRBV7-6 to TRBJ2-3; TRBD1 is a possible D gene (6 bases). Germline V CDR1 and CDR2: SGHVS, FNYEAQ. The CDR3 spans 14 residues. V lost 5 bases and J lost 6, with 15 bases in between. CDR3 loop: CASSPGEGVDTQYF. CDR3 in DNA: TGTGCCAGCAGCCCGGGCGAGGGGGTGGATACGCAGTATTTT.

The chain couples TRBV10-1 to TRBJ2-2; TRBD1 is a possible D gene (6 bases). The CDR3 contains 15 residues. CDR1 is WNHNN and CDR2 is SYGVQD in the germline V gene (reference sequence). The V end lost 2 bases, the J end lost 1 base, and 8 bases lay between the germline ends. CDR3 nucleotide sequence: TGCGCCAGCAGTGAGACAGGGAAGAACACCGGGGAGCTGTTTTTT. Translation gives CASSETGKNTGELFF.

The V gene is TRBV11-2, the J gene TRBJ1-1, with TRBD1 matching 9 bases. The ends lost 4 bases at V and 4 bases at J; junction bases unmatched: 4. This CDR3 is 14 amino acids long. Germline V gene data show CDR1 as SGHAT and CDR2 as FQNNGV. The CDR3 sequence: CASSWWDRVTEAFF. The CDR3 bases are TGTGCCAGCAGCTGGTGGGACAGGGTCACTGAAGCTTTCTTT.

The chain joins TRBV5-4 to TRBJ2-5; maybe TRBD1 (6 bases). V was pared by 4 bases and J by 7 bases, with 14 bases between. The V gene's germline CDR1 is SGHNT and CDR2 YYREEE (reference sequence). The length of the CDR3 is 13 residues. CDR3 DNA sequence: TGTGCCAGCAGCCCCGGGACACCCGGGACCCAGTACTTC. Encoded protein: CASSPGTPGTQYF.

By its share, this clone is medium-sized (0.01 to 0.1%). V gene TRBV27 combines with J gene TRBJ1-1, with TRBD1 as a possible D gene (5 bases). V lost 6 bases to trimming and J lost 7 bases, with 15 bases between them. This CDR3 contains 13 residues. Germline assignment: CDR1 MNHEY and CDR2 SMNVEV (reference sequence). CDR3 in amino acids: CASRFSRGGEAFF. As DNA, the CDR3 is TGTGCCAGCAGATTCTCGCGGGGCGGTGAAGCTTTCTTT.

This sequence joins TRBV5-1 and TRBJ1-2, with D possibly matching TRBD1 (6 bases). The CDR3 spans 14 residues. Trimming left V 2 bases short and J 8 bases short, with 16 bases between. Germline CDR1 and CDR2: SGHRS and YFSETQ. CDR3 bases: TGCGCCAGCAGCTTCCAGACAGGCCCCGGGGGCTACACCTTC. It codes for CASSFQTGPGGYTF.

V is TRBV6-5 and J is TRBJ2-2; TRBD2 is a possible D gene (6 bases). This CDR3 contains 15 residues. Germline CDR1 MNHEY, CDR2 SVGAGI. Trimming pared 0 bases from V and 7 bases from J, leaving 12 bases between. CDR3 residues: CASSYSTGVSGELFF. The DNA of the CDR3 is TGTGCCAGCAGTTACTCGACGGGGGTTAGCGGGGAGCTGTTTTTT.

This clone has only one observation. The chain couples TRBV20-1 to TRBJ2-1; D not certain. Germline values: CDR1 DFQATT, CDR2 SNEGSKA (reference sequence). CDR3 size: 11 residues. Trimming shortened V by 3 bases and J by 6 bases, and 6 bases separated the two germline ends. The CDR3 here is CSASRVNEQFF. As DNA, the CDR3 is TGCAGTGCTAGTCGTGTCAATGAGCAGTTCTTC.

The chain combines TRBV4-1 with TRBJ2-7; 9 bases map to TRBD2. The CDR3 is made up of 15 amino acids. Germline V gene lookup returns CDR1 MGHRA and CDR2 YSYEKL. Trimming cost V 2 bases and J 3 bases; bases outside gene matches: 5. DNA for the CDR3: TGCGCCAGCAGCCAAAGGGCTAGCGGGATCTACGAGCAGTACTTC. Translated, it gives CASSQRASGIYEQYF.